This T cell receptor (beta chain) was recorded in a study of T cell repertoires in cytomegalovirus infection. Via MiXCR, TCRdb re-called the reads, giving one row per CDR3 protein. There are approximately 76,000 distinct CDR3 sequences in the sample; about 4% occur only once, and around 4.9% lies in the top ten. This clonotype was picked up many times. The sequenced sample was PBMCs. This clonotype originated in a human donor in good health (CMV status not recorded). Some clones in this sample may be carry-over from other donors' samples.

CDR3 sequence (DNA): TGTGCCAGCAGCTTGGTGGGCTCTAGCACAGATACGCAGTATTTT. Protein: CASSLVGSSTDTQYF. This rearrangement joins TRBV7-8 to TRBJ2-3; D unclear. The CDR3 extends over 15 amino acids. Per the germline V gene, CDR1 is SGHVS and CDR2 is FQNEAQ. V dropped 3 bases and J dropped 0 bases, with 10 bases sitting between them.